This T cell receptor (beta chain) was profiled in a study of cytotoxic CD8 clonotypes in ibrutinib-treated CLL. Worth noting for this clone: Its antigen remains unidentified.

This CDR3 is built from 16 residues. J lost 3 bases, V lost 0 bases, and 3 bases had no gene match. Germline CDR1 reads SGDLS; CDR2 reads YYNGEE. Study-wide findings and caveats: Baseline levels of clonality went above those of age-matched healthy donors and moved with circulating CD8+ T-cell counts.

The data were produced by immunoSEQ multiplex PCR, yet TCRdb's version contains in-frame clones alone and is incomplete. Here the sample spans some 300,000 clones, just under 80% being singletons. The sequencing here drew on PBMCs, taken before ibrutinib treatment. The receptor's source is a human donor with chronic lymphocytic leukemia. This sequence joins TRBV9 and TRBJ2-1, with TRBD2 identical over 10 bases. CDR3 DNA: TGTGCCAGCAGCGTAGATGGACTAGCGGACTACAATGAGCAGTTCTTC. Protein sequence: CASSVDGLADYNEQFF.